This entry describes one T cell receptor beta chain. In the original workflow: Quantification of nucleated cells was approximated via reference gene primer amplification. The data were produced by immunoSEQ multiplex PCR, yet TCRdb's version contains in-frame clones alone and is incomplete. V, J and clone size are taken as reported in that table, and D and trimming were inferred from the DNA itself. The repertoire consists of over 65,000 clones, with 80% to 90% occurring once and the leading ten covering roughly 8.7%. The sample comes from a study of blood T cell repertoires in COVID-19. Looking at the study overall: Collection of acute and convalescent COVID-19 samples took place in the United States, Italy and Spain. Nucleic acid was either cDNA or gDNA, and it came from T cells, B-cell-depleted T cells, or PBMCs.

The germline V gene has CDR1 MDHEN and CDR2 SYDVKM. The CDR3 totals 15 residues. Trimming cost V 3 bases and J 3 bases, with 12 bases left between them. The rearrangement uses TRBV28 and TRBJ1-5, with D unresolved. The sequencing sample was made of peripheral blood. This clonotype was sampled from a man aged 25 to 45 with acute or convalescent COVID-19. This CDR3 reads CASSLTVVNNQPQHF. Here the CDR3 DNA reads TGTGCCAGCAGTTTGACTGTAGTGAACAATCAGCCCCAGCATTTT.